This TCR beta chain was sequenced for a study of blood T cell repertoires in COVID-19. Sequenced by immunoSEQ multiplex PCR; TCRdb stores in-frame clones only, minus some. Counted here are approximately 160,000 clones, about four fifths occurring once; the ten biggest clones make up roughly 15%. The CDR3 runs 15 residues. Trimming left V 0 bases short and J 1 base short, with 9 bases between. Looked up from germline, CDR1 is KGHSH and CDR2 is LQKENI. The source is a man younger than 30 with active or convalescent COVID-19. The genes are TRBV18 and TRBJ1-1, with a weak D call TRBD1 (5 bases). The sample consisted of peripheral blood. The CDR3 coding sequence is TGTGCCAGCTCACCACCGCAGGGTAAGAACACTGAAGCTTTCTTT. This translates into CASSPPQGKNTEAFF.